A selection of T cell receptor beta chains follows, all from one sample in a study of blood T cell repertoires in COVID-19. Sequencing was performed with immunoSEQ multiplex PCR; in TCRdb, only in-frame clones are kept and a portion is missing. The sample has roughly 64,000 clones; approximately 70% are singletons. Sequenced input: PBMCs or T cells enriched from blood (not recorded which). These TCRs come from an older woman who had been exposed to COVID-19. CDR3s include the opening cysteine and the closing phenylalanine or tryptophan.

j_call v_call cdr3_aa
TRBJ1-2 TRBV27 CASSLTRYYGYTF
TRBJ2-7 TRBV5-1 CASSSNSGSWEQYF
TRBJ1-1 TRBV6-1 CASSDSPVVNTEAFF
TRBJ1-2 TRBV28 CASEQSNYGYTF
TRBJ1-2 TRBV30 CAWSVVAGYTF
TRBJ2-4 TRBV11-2 CASSYGRLAKNIQYF
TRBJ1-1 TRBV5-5 CASSLATVNTEAFF
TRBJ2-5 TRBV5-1 CASSLGLARETQYF
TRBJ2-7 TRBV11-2 CASSPDRATYEQYF
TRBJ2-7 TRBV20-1 CSASRGTGLTYEQYF
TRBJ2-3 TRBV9 CASSVDRHTMRTDTQYF
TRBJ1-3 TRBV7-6 CASSLATGGSSGNTIYF
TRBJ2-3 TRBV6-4 CASSDKRGDTQYF
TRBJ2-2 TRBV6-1 CASSERGPMNTGELFF
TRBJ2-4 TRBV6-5 CASADRGIAKNIQYF
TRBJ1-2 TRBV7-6 CASSLGTGGNYGYTF
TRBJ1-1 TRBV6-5 CASSNRLEAFF
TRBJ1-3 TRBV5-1 CASSLVGRGTGNTIYF
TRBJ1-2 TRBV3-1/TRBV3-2 CASSPFQGGGYTF
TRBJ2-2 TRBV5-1 CASSPGQGPTGELFF
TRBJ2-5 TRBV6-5 CASTDWGGAQETQYF
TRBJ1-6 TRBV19 CASSTHPGQGNSPLHF
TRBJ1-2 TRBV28 CASSLGSTDYGYTF
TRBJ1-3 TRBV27 CASSERGSGNTIYF
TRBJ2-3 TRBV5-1 CASSFLLAFTDTQYF
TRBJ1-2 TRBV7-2 CASSFPGHGYGYTF
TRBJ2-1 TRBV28 CASSSTGKTANEQFF
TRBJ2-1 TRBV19 CASSIGVGGSVLIF
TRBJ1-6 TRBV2 CATSGTGANSPLHF
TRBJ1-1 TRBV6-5 CASSYQMNTEAFF
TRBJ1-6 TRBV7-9 CASSFGTGLSSYNSPLHF
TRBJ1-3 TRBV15 CATSRERLPSSGNTIYF
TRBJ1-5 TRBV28 CASISSNQPQHF
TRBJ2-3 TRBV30 CAWSVQGGADTQYF
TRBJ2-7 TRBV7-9 CASSSRTSGDSSYEQYF
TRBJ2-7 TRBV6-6 CASSRPTGIDYEQYF
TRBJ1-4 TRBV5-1 CASSLGQGNEKLFF
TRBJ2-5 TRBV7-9 CASSLTSGRETQYF
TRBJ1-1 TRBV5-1 CASSPGQDGTEAFF
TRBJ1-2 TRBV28 CASSEGAYGYTF
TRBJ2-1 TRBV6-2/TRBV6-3 CASSVLASSYNEQFF
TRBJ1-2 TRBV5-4 CASSQGQGKATAYGYTF
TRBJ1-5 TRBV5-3 CARSTGTDNQPQHF
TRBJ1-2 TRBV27 CASSSGTVLDGYTF
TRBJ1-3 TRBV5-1 CASSHGQGEGSGNTIYF
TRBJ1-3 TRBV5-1 CASRPGTSGNTIYF
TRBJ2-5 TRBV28 CASSPGTSGTAETQYF
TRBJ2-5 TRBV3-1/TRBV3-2 CASSPSGRVGETQYF
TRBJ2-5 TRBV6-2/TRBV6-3 CASTPSLRETQYF